These 15 T cell receptor beta chains originate from one sample sequenced in a study of blood T cells in healthy people across ages. The authors ran a second PCR of about 6 to 11 cycles using a sample-barcoded 5' primer and a J-beta primer mix. TCRdb re-derived calls from the 5' RACE reads in MiXCR, one entry per CDR3 protein. Found here are under 800,000 distinct CDR3 sequences, under 25% of them singletons; the top ten hold roughly 3.7%. Sequenced sample: blood. All receptors derive from a man aged 65 to 85 in good health.

This clonotype appeared a single time. Here the CDR3 reads CASRGSGGIAVNEQFF. CDR3 nucleotide sequence: TGTGCCAGCAGGGGGAGCGGCGGGATAGCTGTAAATGAGCAGTTCTTC. This rearrangement joins TRBV6-6 to TRBJ2-1; D is perhaps TRBD2 (6 bases). CDR1 and CDR2 from the germline V gene are MNHNY and SVGAGI (reference sequence). Trimming removed 6 bases from V and 7 bases from J, with 22 bases in between. CDR3 length: 16 residues.

V and J are TRBV20-1 and TRBJ2-7, with 8 bases matching TRBD2. Germline loops: CDR1 DFQATT, CDR2 SNEGSKA (reference sequence). The CDR3 loop spans 14 amino acids. With V trimmed by 2 bases and J by 2 bases, 5 bases remained unmatched. In DNA, the CDR3 is TGCAGTGCTAGAAAGTTAGCGGGGACCTACGAGCAGTACTTC. This sequence encodes CSARKLAGTYEQYF.

This clonotype was observed a handful of times. The rearrangement joins TRBV3-1 to TRBJ2-7; 7 bases agree with TRBD2. With V trimmed by 2 bases and J by 6 bases, 7 bases remained unmatched. The CDR3 has 14 residues. The germline V gene has CDR1 LGHDT and CDR2 YNNKEL (reference sequence). CDR3 sequence reads: CASSQSAGVGEQYF. CDR3 sequence (DNA): TGTGCCAGCAGCCAAAGCGCGGGAGTAGGCGAGCAGTACTTC.

This clonotype came up a few times. V usage is TRBV4-3 and J usage is TRBJ2-3; the match to TRBD1 covers 7 bases. CDR1 is LGHNA, CDR2 YSLEER, per germline. Germline trimming cut 3 bases from V and 5 bases from J; bases unmatched to any gene: 5. The CDR3 extends over 14 amino acids. CDR3 nucleotide sequence: TGCGCCAGCAGCCAGCGGACAGGAATAGATACGCAGTATTTT. Translated, it gives CASSQRTGIDTQYF.

The rearrangement joins TRBV18 to TRBJ2-5; 9 bases fit TRBD1. The J call may not be correct, given that the DNA end is closer to TRBJ2-7. Germline loops: CDR1 KGHSH, CDR2 LQKENI. This CDR3 is built from 13 residues. For the CDR3, the DNA is TGTGCCAGCAGGGGACAGGGTGATAACGAGCAGTACTTC. Protein product: CASRGQGDNEQYF.

The DNA for the CDR3 is TGCAGTGCTCCGCCAAGCGGGAGGCCCCACACCGGGGAGCTGTTTTTT. This gives the protein CSAPPSGRPHTGELFF. This chain joins TRBV20-1 and TRBJ2-2, with 9 positions matching TRBD2. CDR1 and CDR2 (germline): DFQATT, SNEGSKA (reference sequence). The CDR3 spans 16 residues. Trimming at V came to 5 bases and at J to 3 bases, leaving 10 bases not matched to a gene.

The chain joins TRBV5-1 to TRBJ1-2; 12 positions agree with TRBD1. The germline CDR1 and CDR2 sequences are SGHRS and YFSETQ. V lost 5 bases, J lost 6 bases, and 5 bases stayed unmatched. The CDR3 extends over 14 amino acids. CDR3 protein: CASRWDRGRNGYTF. CDR3 sequence (DNA): TGCGCCAGCAGGTGGGACAGGGGGCGTAATGGCTACACCTTC.

Only a few counts were recorded for this clonotype. The CDR3 loop reads CSVYGPVQETQYF. In DNA form, the CDR3 reads TGCAGCGTTTACGGGCCCGTTCAAGAGACCCAGTACTTC. V gene TRBV29-1 combines with J gene TRBJ2-5; D is unclear. The germline V and J ends were trimmed by 5 bases and 2 bases, with 12 bases remaining between them. The CDR3 loop spans 13 amino acids. CDR1 and CDR2 (germline): SQVTM, ANQGSEA.

The gene calls are TRBV7-2 and TRBJ2-1, with 12 positions matching TRBD2. Trimming took 0 bases from V and 9 from J; bases not matched to a gene: 3. The CDR3 has 15 amino acids. Germline V gene sequence: CDR1 SGHTA, CDR2 FQGNSA. CDR3 region: CASSLALAGGGEQFF. The CDR3, as DNA: TGTGCCAGCAGCTTAGCACTAGCGGGAGGTGGTGAGCAGTTCTTC.

This clonotype was observed a handful of times. The rearrangement uses TRBV4-1 and TRBJ2-2; D ambiguous. Germline CDR1 is MGHRA and CDR2 is YSYEKL. V lost 0 bases and J 5 bases, leaving 7 bases between the germline ends. This CDR3 is 14 amino acids long. CDR3 DNA: TGCGCCAGCAGCCAAGAGTACAATACCGGGGAGCTGTTTTTT. Translating gives CASSQEYNTGELFF.

The genes are TRBV20-1 and TRBJ2-1; D gene uncertain. The V gene lost 5 bases and the J gene lost 4 bases, with 15 bases spanning the gap. Germline V lookup: CDR1 DFQATT, CDR2 SNEGSKA (reference sequence). The CDR3 runs 14 residues. DNA for the CDR3: TGCAGTGCTGGTCCGACTGGACGGTACAATGAGCAGTTCTTC. This codes for CSAGPTGRYNEQFF.

The V and J genes are TRBV20-1 and TRBJ2-1; maybe TRBD2 (6 bases). This CDR3 region has 14 residues. The ends were cut back, 3 bases at V and 9 bases at J, with 18 bases in the middle. CDR1 DFQATT and CDR2 SNEGSKA come from the germline V gene (reference sequence). This chain's CDR3 is CSASPGGDHGEQFF. The CDR3 DNA reads as TGCAGTGCTAGCCCGGGCGGGGATCATGGTGAGCAGTTCTTC.

Only a few counts were recorded for this clonotype. V and J are TRBV14 and TRBJ2-5; no clear D gene. The J call is doubtful: the DNA matches TRBJ2-1 better. The CDR3 is 14 amino acids. The V gene's germline CDR1 is SGHDN and CDR2 FVKESK. In DNA form, the CDR3 reads TGTGCCAGCAGCCAAGATTTACGGGCTCCTGAGCAGTTCTTC. It is translated as CASSQDLRAPEQFF.

Notes on this clonotype: Because it lacks the conserved phenylalanine or tryptophan at the end, this CDR3 is likely a read error. The rearrangement joins TRBV5-1 to TRBJ1-1; no clear D. CDR1 and CDR2 (germline): SGHRS, YFSETQ. CDR3 length equals 14 residues. Trimming shortened V by 0 bases and J by 1 base, and 7 bases separated the two germline ends. For the CDR3, the DNA is TGCGCCAGCAGCTTGGACTGGGGGAACACTGAAGCTTTCATT. The encoded protein is CASSLDWGNTEAFI.

This clonotype was seen a few times. The chain links TRBV12-3 or TRBV12-4 to TRBJ2-4, with D tentatively TRBD1 (6 bases). The germline V and J ends were trimmed by 6 bases and 5 bases, with 14 bases remaining between them. This CDR3 is built from 14 residues. The CDR3 nucleotides read TGTGCCAGCAGCCTACAGGGTACCCAAAACATTCAGTACTTC. It encodes CASSLQGTQNIQYF.